Listed below are T cell receptor beta chains from one sample, sequenced in a study of blood T cell repertoires in COVID-19. The data were produced by immunoSEQ multiplex PCR, yet TCRdb's version contains in-frame clones alone and is incomplete. In the table there are about 68,000 clones, about 87% of which are singletons. Sequencing was carried out using peripheral blood. The receptors come from a human donor in a cohort sampled during active COVID-19. Both conserved end residues are part of each CDR3. The D gene is left open where the match is weak. Part of the rows lack a size; the others show once, few, many or a class for expanded clones.

v_gene,d_gene,j_gene,abundance,CDR3nt,CDR3aa
TRBV27,-,TRBJ1-4,-,TGTGCCAGCAGTTGGACCGGACTAGACTCAACTAATGAAAAACTGTTTTTT,CASSWTGLDSTNEKLFF
TRBV18,TRBD2,TRBJ2-2,-,TGTGCCAGCTCACAAAGTCTAGCGGGGAACACCGGGGAGCTGTTTTTT,CASSQSLAGNTGELFF
TRBV13,-,TRBJ1-5,-,TGTGCCAGCAGCTCCCACAGGGATGGCCAGCCCCAGCATTTT,CASSSHRDGQPQHF
TRBV7-9,-,TRBJ2-5,few,TGTGCCAGCAGCTTAGGATCCCGGGAAGAGACCCAGTACTTC,CASSLGSREETQYF
TRBV7-2,-,TRBJ2-7,-,TGTGCCAGCAGCGTATCCGGGTCCGGGTCCTACGAGCAGTACTTC,CASSVSGSGSYEQYF
TRBV6-5,TRBD1,TRBJ2-7,-,TGTGCCAGCAGTAGCTGGGACAGGGTCTACGAGCAGTACTTC,CASSSWDRVYEQYF
TRBV4-2,-,TRBJ2-1,-,TGTGCCAGCAGCCGCGTTTCGGGGGAGAAATACAATGAGCAGTTCTTC,CASSRVSGEKYNEQFF
TRBV9,-,TRBJ2-3,-,TGTGCCAGCAGCGTAGGGGTGGTAGCGACAGATACGCAGTATTTT,CASSVGVVATDTQYF
TRBV9,TRBD2,TRBJ2-3,-,TGTGCCAGCAGCCCGCGGGAGGGGGGCCAGGATACGCAGTATTTT,CASSPREGGQDTQYF
TRBV12-3/TRBV12-4,-,TRBJ1-2,-,TGTGCCAGCAGTCCGGAGGGGAACCTTGGCTACACCTTC,CASSPEGNLGYTF
TRBV5-1,-,TRBJ2-5,-,TGCGCCAGCAGCTTGAGGCGGGGCCAAGAGACCCAGTACTTC,CASSLRRGQETQYF
TRBV27,TRBD1,TRBJ1-2,-,TGTGCCAGCAGCTTGACAGGGGGCTACGGCTACACCTTC,CASSLTGGYGYTF
TRBV3-1/TRBV3-2,TRBD1,TRBJ2-5,once,TGTGCCAGCAGCCAAGGGGACAGGGGGCGGGGGACCCAGTACTTC,CASSQGDRGRGTQYF
TRBV19,-,TRBJ1-2,-,TGTGCCAGCCAAAAAACACAGGGCCGGGACTATGGCTACACCTTC,CASQKTQGRDYGYTF
TRBV27,TRBD1,TRBJ2-3,-,TGTGCCAGCAGTCCAACAGGGGCCGGGAACACAGATACGCAGTATTTT,CASSPTGAGNTDTQYF
TRBV3-1/TRBV3-2,TRBD2,TRBJ2-4,-,TGTGCCAGCAGCCCCGTGGGAGGGAACTACCAGTACTTC,CASSPVGGNYQYF
TRBV7-2,-,TRBJ2-7,few,TGTGCCAGCAGCTTAGGTAGTGGGAGGAACTCCTACGAGCAGTACTTC,CASSLGSGRNSYEQYF
TRBV24-1,TRBD1,TRBJ1-1,-,TGTGCCACCAGCTCCGGACAGGGGGCGAACACTGAAGCTTTCTTT,CATSSGQGANTEAFF
TRBV5-1,-,TRBJ1-3,-,TGCGCCAGCAGCCCCGGCGGGGCATTTTCTGGAAACACCATATATTTT,CASSPGGAFSGNTIYF
TRBV24-1,-,TRBJ2-2,-,TGTGCCACCAGTGATCCAGGGGTCCGAGACACCGGGGAGCTGTTTTTT,CATSDPGVRDTGELFF
TRBV19,TRBD2,TRBJ2-7,-,TGTGCCAGTAGTATACAGCGGGGGCTATCCTACGAGCAGTACTTC,CASSIQRGLSYEQYF
TRBV27,TRBD1,TRBJ1-2,once,TGTGCCAGCAGGTCCACAGGGGGATCTAACTATGGCTACACCTTC,CASRSTGGSNYGYTF
TRBV28,TRBD2,TRBJ2-2,-,TGTGCCAGCAGTCTCACAGTGGAGGGACTAGCGGGAGTGAACACCGGGGAGCTGTTTTTT,CASSLTVEGLAGVNTGELFF
TRBV7-8,-,TRBJ1-5,-,TGTGCCAGCAGCTTACAGAGCAATCAGCCCCAGCATTTT,CASSLQSNQPQHF
TRBV19,TRBD1,TRBJ1-2,-,TGTGCCAGTAGTCCGGGACAGGGCGCCTATGGCTACACCTTC,CASSPGQGAYGYTF
TRBV18,-,TRBJ1-5,-,TGTGCCAGCTCACCGGGGGGGATGGGGAATCAGCCCCAGCATTTT,CASSPGGMGNQPQHF
TRBV18,TRBD1,TRBJ1-5,-,TGTGCCAGCTCCCGCGGTGGGACAGGTAAACAGCCCCAGCATTTT,CASSRGGTGKQPQHF
TRBV6-5,TRBD2,TRBJ2-7,-,TGTGCCAGCAGTCTTAGCGGGAGCTCCTACGAGCAGTACTTC,CASSLSGSSYEQYF
TRBV10-3,-,TRBJ2-7,-,TGTGCCATCAGTGCGGCAGTTAGAGTTGGAGTCTACGAGCAGTACTTC,CAISAAVRVGVYEQYF
TRBV5-4,TRBD2,TRBJ2-1,-,TGTGCCAGCAGCCCACCCAGCGGGAGGCGGAATGAGCAGTTCTTC,CASSPPSGRRNEQFF
TRBV28,TRBD2,TRBJ2-7,-,TGTGCCAGCAGGATAGGTGATAGCGGGAGGGATACCTACGAGCAGTACTTC,CASRIGDSGRDTYEQYF
TRBV27,TRBD2,TRBJ2-3,-,TGTGCCAGCAGTCCTCGGGCTAGCGGGAGAAGGGGAGATACGCAGTATTTT,CASSPRASGRRGDTQYF
TRBV11-2,TRBD1,TRBJ1-3,-,TGTGCCAGCAGCTTAGAAGACAGGGGATCTGGAAACACCATATATTTT,CASSLEDRGSGNTIYF
TRBV3-1/TRBV3-2,TRBD2,TRBJ2-1,-,TGTGCCAGCAGCCAAGACGCTAGCGGGAAGTACAATGAGCAGTTCTTC,CASSQDASGKYNEQFF
TRBV9,TRBD2,TRBJ2-3,once,TGTGCCAGCAGCGTCGGACTAGAATTGACAGATACGCAGTATTTT,CASSVGLELTDTQYF
TRBV25-1,-,TRBJ1-2,-,TGTGCCAGCAGTGCCCCCTTGGAGGGAACCTATGGCTACACCTTC,CASSAPLEGTYGYTF
TRBV9,-,TRBJ2-1,-,TGTGCCAGCAGCGTAGCTGTGGATAGCCTTCAGGGGGGTGAGCAGTTCTTC,CASSVAVDSLQGGEQFF